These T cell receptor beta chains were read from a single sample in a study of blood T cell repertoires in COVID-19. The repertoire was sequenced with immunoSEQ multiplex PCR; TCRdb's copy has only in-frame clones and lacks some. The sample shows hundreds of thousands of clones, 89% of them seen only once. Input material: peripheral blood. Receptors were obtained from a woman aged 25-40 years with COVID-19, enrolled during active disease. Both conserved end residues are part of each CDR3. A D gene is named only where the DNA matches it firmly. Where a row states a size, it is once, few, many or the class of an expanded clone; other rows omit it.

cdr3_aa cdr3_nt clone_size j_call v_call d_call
CASRPGSSTNTEAFF TGTGCCAGCAGGCCGGGGAGCTCTACGAACACTGAAGCTTTCTTT . TRBJ1-1 TRBV6-5 .
CASSVTSSGGALSFTDTQYF TGCGCCAGCAGCGTGACCTCTAGCGGGGGGGCTTTATCGTTCACAGATACGCAGTATTTT . TRBJ2-3 TRBV5-1 TRBD2
CASSLTSGGYNEQFF TGTGCCAGCAGCCTGACTAGCGGGGGTTACAATGAGCAGTTCTTC . TRBJ2-1 TRBV11-1 TRBD2
CASSPGVPAGELFF TGTGCCAGCTCCCCGGGGGTGCCAGCCGGGGAGCTGTTTTTT . TRBJ2-2 TRBV18 .
CASTSGDGYTF TGTGCCAGCACCTCAGGTGATGGCTACACCTTC . TRBJ1-2 TRBV27 .
CASRDRGRENTEAFF TGTGCCAGCCGGGACAGGGGGCGCGAGAACACTGAAGCTTTCTTT . TRBJ1-1 TRBV6-5 TRBD1
CASSLGRGDEQFF TGTGCCAGCAGCTTGGGGAGGGGCGATGAGCAGTTCTTC . TRBJ2-1 TRBV5-6 .
CASAPGGTEAFF TGTGCCAGCGCACCAGGGGGCACTGAAGCTTTCTTT . TRBJ1-1 TRBV2 TRBD1
CASRQADLSTDTQYF TGTGCTTCTCGGCAAGCGGACCTAAGCACAGATACGCAGTATTTT . TRBJ2-3 TRBV19 .
CASSESQSGGYEQYF TGCGCCAGCAGTGAGTCTCAGTCAGGGGGCTACGAGCAGTACTTC few TRBJ2-7 TRBV10-1 TRBD1
CASSSPQRGTDTQYF TGTGCCAGCAGCTCTCCCCAGCGGGGCACAGATACGCAGTATTTT . TRBJ2-3 TRBV11-2 .
CATISGGYSTDTQYF TGTGCCACCATATCCGGGGGGTATAGCACAGATACGCAGTATTTT . TRBJ2-3 TRBV10-3 TRBD2
CSAGGQGGGTDTQYF TGCAGCGCCGGGGGTCAGGGGGGCGGCACAGATACGCAGTATTTT once TRBJ2-3 TRBV29-1 .
CASSVGEGQETQYF TGTGCCAGCAGCGTAGGGGAGGGACAAGAGACCCAGTACTTC once TRBJ2-5 TRBV9 TRBD2
CATSRDRGYRYGYTF TGTGCCACCAGCAGAGATAGAGGGTACCGATACGGCTACACCTTC . TRBJ1-2 TRBV15 .
CASSSLAGGTSEQYF TGTGCCAGCAGTTCCCTAGCGGGGGGTACTTCCGAGCAGTACTTC . TRBJ2-7 TRBV6-5 TRBD2
CASSYGEMNEKLFF TGCGCCAGCAGCTACGGGGAAATGAATGAAAAACTGTTTTTT . TRBJ1-4 TRBV5-1 .
CASSLALDRNNEKLFF TGTGCCAGCAGCTTAGCGCTGGACAGGAATAATGAAAAACTGTTTTTT . TRBJ1-4 TRBV7-8 TRBD1